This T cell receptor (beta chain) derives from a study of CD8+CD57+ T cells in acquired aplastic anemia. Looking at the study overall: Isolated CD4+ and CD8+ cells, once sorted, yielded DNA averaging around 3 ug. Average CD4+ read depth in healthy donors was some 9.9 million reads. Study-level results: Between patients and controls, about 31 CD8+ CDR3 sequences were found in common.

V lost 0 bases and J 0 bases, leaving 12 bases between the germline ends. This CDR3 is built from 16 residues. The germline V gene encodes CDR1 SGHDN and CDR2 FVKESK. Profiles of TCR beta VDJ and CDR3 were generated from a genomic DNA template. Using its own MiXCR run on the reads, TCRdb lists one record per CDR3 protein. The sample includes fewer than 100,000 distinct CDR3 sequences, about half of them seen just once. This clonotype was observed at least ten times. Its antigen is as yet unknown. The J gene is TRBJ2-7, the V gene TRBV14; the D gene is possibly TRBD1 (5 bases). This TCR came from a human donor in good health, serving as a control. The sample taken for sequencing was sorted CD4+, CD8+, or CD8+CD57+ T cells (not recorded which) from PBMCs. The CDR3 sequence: CASSQEAGSSSYEQYF. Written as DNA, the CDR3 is TGTGCCAGCAGCCAAGAGGCAGGGTCTTCCTCCTACGAGCAGTACTTC.